This TCR beta chain was found in a study of monozygotic twins with cystic fibrosis. Overall study findings and caveats: J usage was most co-twin-similar in 8 of 16 pairs, V in 13. Nucleotide-identical clonotype sharing was significantly higher within monozygotic CF twin pairs than between unrelated CF individuals.

This CDR3 region has 13 residues. V lost 5 bases to trimming and J lost 5 bases, with 11 bases between them. Looked up from germline, CDR1 is SGHRS and CDR2 is YFSETQ. Profiled with immunoSEQ multiplex PCR; TCRdb holds only in-frame clones, not every one. The profile covers tens of thousands of clones, with approximately 84% appearing a single time and under 2% taken by the ten largest. On this clone: Its antigen is currently unknown.

The V call is TRBV5-1, the J call TRBJ2-1; a weak D match, TRBD1 (5 bases). The sample taken for sequencing was blood. This clonotype was sampled from a girl aged 2 to 9 with cystic fibrosis. Here the CDR3 DNA reads TGCGCCAGCAGTTATCAGGGTGACAATGAGCAGTTCTTC. Translated: CASSYQGDNEQFF.